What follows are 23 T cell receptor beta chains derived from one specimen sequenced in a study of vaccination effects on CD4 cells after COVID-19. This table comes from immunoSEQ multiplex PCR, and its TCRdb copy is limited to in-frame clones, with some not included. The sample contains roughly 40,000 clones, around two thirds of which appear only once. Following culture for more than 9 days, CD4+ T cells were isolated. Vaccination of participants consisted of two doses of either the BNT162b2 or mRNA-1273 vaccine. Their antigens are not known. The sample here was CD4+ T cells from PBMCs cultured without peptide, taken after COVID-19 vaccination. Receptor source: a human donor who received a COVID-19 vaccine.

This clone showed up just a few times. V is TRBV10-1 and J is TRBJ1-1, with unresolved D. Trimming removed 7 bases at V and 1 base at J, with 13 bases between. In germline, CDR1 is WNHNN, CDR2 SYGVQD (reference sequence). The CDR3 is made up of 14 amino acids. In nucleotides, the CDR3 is TGCGCCAGCACAATAATTACAGAGAACACTGAAGCTTTCTTT. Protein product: CASTIITENTEAFF.

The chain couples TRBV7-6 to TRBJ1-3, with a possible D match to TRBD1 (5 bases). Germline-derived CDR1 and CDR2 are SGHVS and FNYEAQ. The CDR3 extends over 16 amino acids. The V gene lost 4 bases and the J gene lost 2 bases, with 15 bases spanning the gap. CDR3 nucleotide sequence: TGTGCCAGCAGCTGGGGACGCCGGACGGCTGGAAACACCATATATTTT. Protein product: CASSWGRRTAGNTIYF.

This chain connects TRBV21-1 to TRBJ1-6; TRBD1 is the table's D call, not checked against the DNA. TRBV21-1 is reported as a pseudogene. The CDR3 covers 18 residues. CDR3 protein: CASSKMGGTGDMHSPLHF. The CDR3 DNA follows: TGTGCCAGCAGCAAAATGGGGGGAACAGGGGACATGCATTCACCCCTCCACTTT.

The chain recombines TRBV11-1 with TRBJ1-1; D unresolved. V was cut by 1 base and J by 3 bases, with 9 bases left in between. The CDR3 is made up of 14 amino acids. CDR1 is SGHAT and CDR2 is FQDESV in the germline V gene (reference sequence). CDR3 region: CASSLGGKDTEAFF. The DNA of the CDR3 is TGTGCCAGCAGCTTAGGGGGAAAGGACACTGAAGCTTTCTTT. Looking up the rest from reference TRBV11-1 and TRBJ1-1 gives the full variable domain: EAEVAQSPRYKITEKSQAVAFWCDPISGHATLYWYRQILGQGPELLVQFQDESVVDDSQLPKDRFSAERLKGVDSTLKIQPAELGDSAMYLCASSLGGKDTEAFFGQGTRLTVV.

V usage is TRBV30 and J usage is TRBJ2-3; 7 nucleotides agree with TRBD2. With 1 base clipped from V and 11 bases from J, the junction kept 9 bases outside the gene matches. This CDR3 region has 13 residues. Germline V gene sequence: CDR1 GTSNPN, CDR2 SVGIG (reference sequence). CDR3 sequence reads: CAWSAGGPMGQYF. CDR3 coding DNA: TGTGCCTGGAGTGCGGGGGGACCTATGGGGCAGTATTTT.

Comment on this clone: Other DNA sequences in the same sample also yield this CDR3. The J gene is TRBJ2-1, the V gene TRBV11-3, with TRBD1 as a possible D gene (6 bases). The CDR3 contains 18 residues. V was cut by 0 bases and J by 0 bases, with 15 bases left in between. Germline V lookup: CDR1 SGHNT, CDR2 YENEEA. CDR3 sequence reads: CASSLDQGGSSSYNEQFF. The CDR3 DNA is TGTGCCAGCAGCTTAGATCAAGGGGGTTCTAGCTCCTACAATGAGCAGTTCTTC.

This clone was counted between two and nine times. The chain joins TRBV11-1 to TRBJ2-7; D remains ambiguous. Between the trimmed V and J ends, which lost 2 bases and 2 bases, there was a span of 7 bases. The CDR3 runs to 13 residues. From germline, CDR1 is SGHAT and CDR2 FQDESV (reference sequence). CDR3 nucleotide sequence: TGTGCCAGCAGCTTATACTACGCCTACGAGCAGTACTTC. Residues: CASSLYYAYEQYF. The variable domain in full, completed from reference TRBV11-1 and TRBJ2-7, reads EAEVAQSPRYKITEKSQAVAFWCDPISGHATLYWYRQILGQGPELLVQFQDESVVDDSQLPKDRFSAERLKGVDSTLKIQPAELGDSAMYLCASSLYYAYEQYFGPGTRLTVT.

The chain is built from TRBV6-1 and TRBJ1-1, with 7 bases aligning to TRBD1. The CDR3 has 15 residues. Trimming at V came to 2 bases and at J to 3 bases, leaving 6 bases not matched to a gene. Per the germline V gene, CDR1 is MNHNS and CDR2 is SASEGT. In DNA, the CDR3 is TGTGCCAGCAGTGAAAAAACAGGGGCAGACACTGAAGCTTTCTTT. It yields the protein CASSEKTGADTEAFF.

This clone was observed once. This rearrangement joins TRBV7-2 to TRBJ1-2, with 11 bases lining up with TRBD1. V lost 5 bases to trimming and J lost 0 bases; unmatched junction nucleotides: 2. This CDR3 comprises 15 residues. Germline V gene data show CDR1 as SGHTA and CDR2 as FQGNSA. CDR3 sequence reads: CASSRTGGSNYGYTF. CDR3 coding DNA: TGTGCCAGCAGCCGGACAGGGGGCTCTAACTATGGCTACACCTTC. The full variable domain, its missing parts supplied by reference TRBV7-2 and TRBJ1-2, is GAGVSQSPSNKVTEKGKDVELRCDPISGHTALYWYRQSLGQGLEFLIYFQGNSAPDKSGLPSDRFSAERTGGSVSTLTIQRTQQEDSAVYLCASSRTGGSNYGYTFGSGTRLTVV.

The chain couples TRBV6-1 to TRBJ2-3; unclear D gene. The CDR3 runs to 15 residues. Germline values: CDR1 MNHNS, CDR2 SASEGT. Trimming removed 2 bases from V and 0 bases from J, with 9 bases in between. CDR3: CASSELPSSTDTQYF. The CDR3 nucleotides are TGTGCCAGCAGTGAACTCCCATCTAGCACAGATACGCAGTATTTT.

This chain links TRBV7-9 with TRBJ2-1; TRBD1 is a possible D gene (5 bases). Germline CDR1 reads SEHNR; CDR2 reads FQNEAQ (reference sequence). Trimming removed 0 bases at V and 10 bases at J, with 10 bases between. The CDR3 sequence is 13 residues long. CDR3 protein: CASSLAPGWEQFF. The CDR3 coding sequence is TGTGCCAGCAGCTTAGCCCCAGGGTGGGAGCAGTTCTTC. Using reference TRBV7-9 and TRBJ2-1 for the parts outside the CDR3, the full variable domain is DTGVSQNPRHKITKRGQNVTFRCDPISEHNRLYWYRQTLGQGPEFLTYFQNEAQLEKSRLLSDRFSAERPKGSFSTLEIQRTEQGDSAMYLCASSLAPGWEQFFGPGTRLTVL.

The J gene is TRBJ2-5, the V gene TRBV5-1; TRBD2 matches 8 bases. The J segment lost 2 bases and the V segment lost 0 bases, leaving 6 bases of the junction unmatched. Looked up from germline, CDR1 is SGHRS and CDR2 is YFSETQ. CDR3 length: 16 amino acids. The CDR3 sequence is CASSLVAGTFQETQYF. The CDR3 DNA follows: TGCGCCAGCAGCTTGGTAGCGGGGACCTTTCAAGAGACCCAGTACTTC.

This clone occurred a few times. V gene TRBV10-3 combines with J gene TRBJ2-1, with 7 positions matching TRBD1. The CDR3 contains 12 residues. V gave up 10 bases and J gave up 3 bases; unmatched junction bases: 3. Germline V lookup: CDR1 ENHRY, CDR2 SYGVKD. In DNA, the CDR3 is TGTGCCACGTGGGACAGCTACAATGAGCAGTTCTTC. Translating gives CATWDSYNEQFF.

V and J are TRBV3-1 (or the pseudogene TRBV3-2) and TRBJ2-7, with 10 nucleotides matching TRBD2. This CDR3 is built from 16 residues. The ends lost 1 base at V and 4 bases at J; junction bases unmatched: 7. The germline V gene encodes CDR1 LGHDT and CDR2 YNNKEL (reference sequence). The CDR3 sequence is CASSQALAGRWYEQYF. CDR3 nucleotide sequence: TGTGCCAGCAGCCAAGCACTAGCGGGGCGGTGGTACGAGCAGTACTTC.

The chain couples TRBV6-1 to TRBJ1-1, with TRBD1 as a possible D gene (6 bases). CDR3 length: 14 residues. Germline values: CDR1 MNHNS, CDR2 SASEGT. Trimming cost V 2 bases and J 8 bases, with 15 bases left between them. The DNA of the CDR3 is TGTGCCAGCAGTGAAAGTATCGGGGGGGGCGAAGCTTTCTTT. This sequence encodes CASSESIGGGEAFF.

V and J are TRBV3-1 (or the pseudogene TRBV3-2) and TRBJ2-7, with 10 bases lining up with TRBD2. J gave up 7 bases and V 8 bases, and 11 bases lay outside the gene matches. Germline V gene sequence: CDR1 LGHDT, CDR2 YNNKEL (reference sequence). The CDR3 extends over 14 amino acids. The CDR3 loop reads CASRMGLAGVEQYF. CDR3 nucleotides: TGTGCCAGCCGCATGGGGCTAGCGGGAGTTGAGCAGTACTTC.

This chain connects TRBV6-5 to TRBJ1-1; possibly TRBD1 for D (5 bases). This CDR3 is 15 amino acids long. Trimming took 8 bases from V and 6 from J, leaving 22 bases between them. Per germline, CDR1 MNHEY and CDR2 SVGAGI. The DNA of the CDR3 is TGTGCCAGCTCGAATTATGCGGGGGGAGGATCTGAAGCTTTCTTT. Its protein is CASSNYAGGGSEAFF.

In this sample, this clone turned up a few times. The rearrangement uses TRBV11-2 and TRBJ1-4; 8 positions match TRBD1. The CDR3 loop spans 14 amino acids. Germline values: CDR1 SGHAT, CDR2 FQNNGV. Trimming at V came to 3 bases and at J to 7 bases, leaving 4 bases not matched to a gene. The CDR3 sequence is CASSFNRGSEKLFF. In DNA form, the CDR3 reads TGTGCCAGCAGCTTTAACAGGGGGAGTGAAAAACTGTTTTTT.

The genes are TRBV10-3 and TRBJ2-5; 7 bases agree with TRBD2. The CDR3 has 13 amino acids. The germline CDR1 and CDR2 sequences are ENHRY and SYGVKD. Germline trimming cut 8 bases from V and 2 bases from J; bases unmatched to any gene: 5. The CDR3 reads CAISPGGQETQYF. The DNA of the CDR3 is TGTGCCATCTCCCCGGGGGGACAAGAGACCCAGTACTTC.

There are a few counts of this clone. DNA for the CDR3: TGCGCCAGCAGCTTGGAGGGCCGGGGGGGGCGGATAGATACGCAGTATTTT. Translation: CASSLEGRGGRIDTQYF. The chain couples TRBV5-1 to TRBJ2-3; 8 bases fit TRBD2. Germline V CDR1 and CDR2: SGHRS, YFSETQ. V lost 0 bases to trimming and J lost 5 bases; unmatched junction nucleotides: 11. The CDR3 is 17 residues long. Together with reference TRBV5-1 and TRBJ2-3, the CDR3 gives the full variable domain: KAGVTQTPRYLIKTRGQQVTLSCSPISGHRSVSWYQQTPGQGLQFLFEYFSETQRNKGNFPGRFSGRQFSNSRSEMNVSTLELGDSALYLCASSLEGRGGRIDTQYFGPGTRLTVL.

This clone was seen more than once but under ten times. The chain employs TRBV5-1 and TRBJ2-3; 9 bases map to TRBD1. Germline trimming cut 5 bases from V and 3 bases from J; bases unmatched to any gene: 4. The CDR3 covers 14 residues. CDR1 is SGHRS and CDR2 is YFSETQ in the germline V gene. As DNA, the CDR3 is TGCGCCAGCAGATCGGGACAGGGAACAGATACGCAGTATTTT. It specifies CASRSGQGTDTQYF.

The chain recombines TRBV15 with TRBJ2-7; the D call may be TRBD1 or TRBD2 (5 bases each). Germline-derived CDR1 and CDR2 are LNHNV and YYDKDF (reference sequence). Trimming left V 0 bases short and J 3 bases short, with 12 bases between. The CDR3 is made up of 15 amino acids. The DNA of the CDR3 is TGTGCCACCAGCAGAGATCCCTCGGGGCTCTACGAGCAGTACTTC. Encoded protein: CATSRDPSGLYEQYF.

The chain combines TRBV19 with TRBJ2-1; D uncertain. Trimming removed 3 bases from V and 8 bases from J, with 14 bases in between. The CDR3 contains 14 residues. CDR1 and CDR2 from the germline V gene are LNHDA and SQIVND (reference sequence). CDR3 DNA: TGTGCCAGTAGTATTAAGACTCCCTCTTATGAGCAGTTCTTC. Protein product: CASSIKTPSYEQFF.